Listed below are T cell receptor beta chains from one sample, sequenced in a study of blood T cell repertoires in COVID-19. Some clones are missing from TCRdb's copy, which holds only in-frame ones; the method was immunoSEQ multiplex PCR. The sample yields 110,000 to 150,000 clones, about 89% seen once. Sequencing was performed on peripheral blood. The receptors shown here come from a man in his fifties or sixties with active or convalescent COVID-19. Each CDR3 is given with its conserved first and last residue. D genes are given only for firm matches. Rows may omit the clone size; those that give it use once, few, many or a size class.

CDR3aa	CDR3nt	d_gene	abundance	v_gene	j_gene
CASSQGTDTGELFF	TGTGCCAGCTCACAGGGGACAGACACCGGGGAGCTGTTTTTT	TRBD1	-	TRBV18	TRBJ2-2
CASSYGTSGMGSQYF	TGTGCCAGCAGTTACGGGACTAGCGGGATGGGGTCGCAGTATTTT	TRBD2	-	TRBV7-3	TRBJ2-3
CASSRQPQETQYF	TGTGCCAGCAGCCGACAGCCCCAAGAGACCCAGTACTTC	-	-	TRBV7-3	TRBJ2-5
CASSQDGLAGRSSTDTQYF	TGTGCCAGCAGCCAAGATGGTCTAGCGGGACGATCTAGCACAGATACGCAGTATTTT	TRBD2	-	TRBV4-2	TRBJ2-3
CASSSKGSGPRRETQYF	TGTGCCAGCAGCTCGAAGGGTAGCGGGCCTCGAAGGGAGACCCAGTACTTC	TRBD2	-	TRBV5-4	TRBJ2-5
CATSAGEGDYSNQPQHF	TGTGCCACCAGTGCTGGGGAAGGGGACTATAGCAATCAGCCCCAGCATTTT	-	-	TRBV24-1	TRBJ1-5
CASSQIRQGEAFF	TGTGCCAGCAGCCAGATCAGACAGGGCGAAGCTTTCTTT	TRBD1	-	TRBV14	TRBJ1-1
CASSIPTGYEAFF	TGTGCCAGTAGTATCCCGACGGGGTATGAAGCTTTCTTT	-	-	TRBV19	TRBJ1-1
CASSSDLYEQYF	TGTGCCAGCAGTTCGGACTTATACGAGCAGTACTTC	-	-	TRBV28	TRBJ2-7
CASSSMGLGVNEQFF	TGTGCCAGCAGCTCGATGGGACTCGGGGTGAATGAGCAGTTCTTC	-	-	TRBV9	TRBJ2-1
CASSTDRGYGNTIYF	TGTGCCAGCAGTACCGACAGGGGATACGGAAACACCATATATTTT	TRBD1	once	TRBV6-2/TRBV6-3	TRBJ1-3
CATSDFRQGDQPQHF	TGTGCCACCAGTGATTTCAGACAGGGCGATCAGCCCCAGCATTTT	TRBD1	-	TRBV24-1	TRBJ1-5
CASTLAGPSDTGELFF	TGTGCCAGTACATTGGCGGGTCCGTCGGACACCGGGGAGCTGTTTTTT	-	-	TRBV19	TRBJ2-2
CASSQRQGVEYEQYF	TGTGCCAGCAGTCAAAGACAGGGGGTCGAATACGAGCAGTACTTC	TRBD1	-	TRBV6-2/TRBV6-3	TRBJ2-7
CASSLTGGPSTDTQYF	TGCGCCAGCAGCCTTACCGGCGGGCCTAGCACAGATACGCAGTATTTT	-	-	TRBV5-1	TRBJ2-3
CASRRGRQGYSNQPQHF	TGTGCCAGCAGACGAGGGAGACAGGGTTATAGCAATCAGCCCCAGCATTTT	TRBD1	-	TRBV6-6	TRBJ1-5
CASSQSPGEQQETQYF	TGCGCCAGCAGTCAATCACCCGGTGAGCAACAAGAGACCCAGTACTTC	-	-	TRBV23-1	TRBJ2-5
CASSPGTGAPEQYF	TGTGCCAGCTCACCAGGGACAGGAGCGCCCGAGCAGTACTTC	TRBD1	-	TRBV18	TRBJ2-7
CASSQEINQPQHF	TGTGCCAGCAGCCAAGAAATAAATCAGCCCCAGCATTTT	-	-	TRBV3-1/TRBV3-2	TRBJ1-5
CASSLVGGTGEGQYF	TGTGCCAGCAGCTTAGTCGGAGGGACAGGGGAGGGGCAGTACTTC	TRBD1	-	TRBV7-8	TRBJ2-7
CASSTLLAGVETQYF	TGTGCCAGCAGCACACTACTAGCGGGGGTGGAGACCCAGTACTTC	TRBD2	-	TRBV7-9	TRBJ2-5
CATKFGQGPYEQYF	TGTGCCACCAAATTCGGACAGGGGCCCTACGAGCAGTACTTC	TRBD1	-	TRBV19	TRBJ2-7
CASSLGGGTSAYNEQFF	TGTGCCAGCAGCTTAGGGGGTGGGACTAGTGCTTACAATGAGCAGTTCTTC	TRBD2	-	TRBV5-4	TRBJ2-1
CSVYRGLTEAFF	TGCAGCGTGTACAGGGGGCTAACTGAAGCTTTCTTT	TRBD1	-	TRBV29-1	TRBJ1-1
CASRTSGRGLGTDTQYF	TGTGCCAGTCGAACTAGCGGGAGAGGTTTAGGAACAGATACGCAGTATTTT	TRBD2	-	TRBV19	TRBJ2-3
CASSLRPTPDTQYF	TGCGCCAGCAGCCTCCGGCCGACTCCAGATACGCAGTATTTT	-	-	TRBV5-1	TRBJ2-3
CASSLTGQNSGNTIYF	TGCGCCAGCAGCCTGACGGGACAGAACTCTGGAAACACCATATATTTT	TRBD1	-	TRBV5-1	TRBJ1-3
CASSISGSSYEQYF	TGTGCCAGCAGTATTAGCGGAAGCTCCTACGAGCAGTACTTC	-	-	TRBV9	TRBJ2-7